The entry that follows covers one T cell receptor (beta chain) sequence. Its specificity is not known. TCR cDNA, made by 5'RACE template switching, carried an added universal primer site and UMIs. TCRdb reprocessed the 5' RACE reads via MiXCR and lists one record per CDR3 protein. This table holds under 600,000 distinct CDR3 sequences, 21% found once. This CDR3 is built from 15 residues. V was clipped by 6 bases and J by 7 bases; unmatched bases: 12. Germline lookup yields CDR1 MNHNS and CDR2 SASEGT. This specimen comes from a study of T cells after yellow fever vaccination. Findings of the study overall: The CD4 compartment and the CD8 compartment contained a small share of clonotypes in common.

The receptor comes from a man aged 18 to 35 who received the YFV17D yellow fever vaccine. The sample consisted of PBMCs, taken more than 20 days after the first yellow fever vaccination. The chain joins TRBV6-1 to TRBJ2-7, with 10 bases fitting TRBD1. CDR3 residues: CASRPRQGATDEQYF. The CDR3 DNA follows: TGTGCCAGCAGGCCTAGACAGGGGGCGACGGATGAGCAGTACTTC.